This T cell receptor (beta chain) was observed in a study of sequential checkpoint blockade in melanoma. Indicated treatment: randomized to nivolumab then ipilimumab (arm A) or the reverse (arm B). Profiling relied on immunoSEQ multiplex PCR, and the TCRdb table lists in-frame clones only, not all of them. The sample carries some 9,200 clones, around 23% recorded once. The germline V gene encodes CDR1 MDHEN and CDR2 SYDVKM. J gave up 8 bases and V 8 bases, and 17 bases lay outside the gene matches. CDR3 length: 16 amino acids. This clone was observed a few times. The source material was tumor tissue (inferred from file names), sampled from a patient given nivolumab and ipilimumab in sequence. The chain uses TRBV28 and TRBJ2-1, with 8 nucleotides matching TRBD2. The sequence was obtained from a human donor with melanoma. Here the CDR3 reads CASARPRGGEIDEQFF. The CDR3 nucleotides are TGTGCCAGCGCTAGACCACGGGGGGGCGAGATCGATGAGCAGTTCTTC.